The 2 T cell receptor beta chains below come from one sample, sequenced in a study of graft-versus-host responses after intestinal transplantation. Investigators treated the graft tissue so that it released intraepithelial and lamina propria lymphocytes. Repertoires were generated with immunoSEQ multiplex PCR, while TCRdb's copy carries only in-frame clones and drops some. The table has about 22,000 clones, about 80% seen once; the top ten hold under 4%. The input for sequencing was ileum tissue, taken 12 days after intestinal transplant. These receptors all stem from a human patient who received an intestinal transplant, so some T cells may come from the graft donor.

This clone has a handful of counts. J is TRBJ2-3 and V is TRBV4-1; unclear D gene. V gave up 4 bases and J gave up 6 bases, with 14 bases separating them. This CDR3 is 14 amino acids long. Germline loops: CDR1 MGHRA, CDR2 YSYEKL. For the CDR3, the DNA is TGCGCCAGCAGCCCCCTTTTCTCCGCGGATACGCAGTATTTT. It specifies CASSPLFSADTQYF.

This clone has a single count. This chain joins TRBV7-8 and TRBJ2-1; 10 nucleotides agree with TRBD2. CDR1 and CDR2 from the germline V gene are SGHVS and FQNEAQ. The CDR3 totals 15 residues. V was clipped by 5 bases and J by 4 bases; unmatched bases: 5. The CDR3 loop is CASSLLSGGYNEQFF. The CDR3 DNA is TGTGCCAGCAGCCTCCTTAGCGGGGGGTACAATGAGCAGTTCTTC.